Listed below are T cell receptor beta chains from one sample, sequenced in a study of CD8 T cells in Susac syndrome. TCRdb itself ran the immunoSEQ multiplex PCR reads through MiXCR, one entry per CDR3 protein. The sample consists of fewer than 350,000 distinct CDR3 sequences, about 88% of them appearing once. Sequencing was done on a sample of CD8+ T cells from PBMCs. The receptors stem from a human donor with multiple sclerosis. CDR3s include the opening cysteine and the closing phenylalanine or tryptophan. The D gene is left open where the match is weak. Clone size, where shown, is once, few, many, or a class for clones that have expanded.

J gene,clone size,D gene,V gene,CDR3 DNA,CDR3 protein
TRBJ2-1,.,TRBD1,TRBV20-1,TGCAGTGCTAGAGTAGAACAGGGGGTATATTATGAGCAGTTCTTC,CSARVEQGVYYEQFF
TRBJ1-2,.,.,TRBV25-1,TGTGCCAGCAGGATGGGGATAGGGGGCTACACCTTC,CASRMGIGGYTF
TRBJ1-2,.,.,TRBV28,TGTGCCAGCATCACAAATGCCGGCGGCTACACCTTC,CASITNAGGYTF
TRBJ1-2,.,.,TRBV28,TGTGCCAGCAGTTTACGGGGTCCGACTAACTATGGCTACACCTTC,CASSLRGPTNYGYTF
TRBJ2-6,.,.,TRBV12-3/TRBV12-4,TGTGCCAGCAGTTTGGGGACCCATCTCATTGGGGCCAACGTCCTGACTTTC,CASSLGTHLIGANVLTF
TRBJ1-5,once,TRBD1,TRBV4-1,TGCGCCAGCAGCCAGATCCCCGGGACAGGGAAGAGCAATCAGCCCCAGCATTTT,CASSQIPGTGKSNQPQHF
TRBJ2-1,.,TRBD1,TRBV6-1,TGTGCCAGCAGTGAAGTGCTCCCGGGACAGGGTCTTCATGAGCAGTTCTTC,CASSEVLPGQGLHEQFF
TRBJ2-1,.,TRBD1,TRBV9,TGTGCCAGCAGCGTAATAGGACAGGGTATGGTCTTC,CASSVIGQGMVF
TRBJ2-4,.,.,TRBV27,TGTGCCAGCAGTTGGGACCGCGGGAACATTCAGTACTTC,CASSWDRGNIQYF
TRBJ2-2,once,.,TRBV30,TGTGCCTGGAGTGTTTCCTCCACCGGGGAGCTGTTTTTT,CAWSVSSTGELFF
TRBJ1-4,.,.,TRBV15,TGTGCCACCAGCAGGGTAGGCAATGAAAAACTGTTTTTT,CATSRVGNEKLFF
TRBJ2-5,.,TRBD1,TRBV29-1,TGCAGCGTTGAAGGCGGGACAGGGGCAAAGACCCAGTACTTC,CSVEGGTGAKTQYF
TRBJ2-1,.,.,TRBV6-5,TGTGCCAGCAGTTACTCGATAAGGGGGTATGAGCAGTTCTTC,CASSYSIRGYEQFF
TRBJ2-7,.,TRBD2,TRBV27,TGTGCCAGCAGTTCCCAGACTAGCGGGGCCCCCTACGAGCAGTACTTC,CASSSQTSGAPYEQYF
TRBJ2-2,.,.,TRBV27,TGTGCCAGCAGTTTAATTGACACCGGGGAGCTGTTTTTT,CASSLIDTGELFF
TRBJ1-2,.,.,TRBV5-1,TGCGCCAGCAGCTTGGCCGGAGCGGTAACCCCATATGGCTACACCTTC,CASSLAGAVTPYGYTF
TRBJ2-5,.,.,TRBV12-3/TRBV12-4,TGTGCCAGCAGCCCCGATGGGGCACTCCAAGAGACCCAGTACTTC,CASSPDGALQETQYF
TRBJ2-7,.,TRBD1,TRBV7-8,TGTGCCAGCAGCTTAGAGGCACAGGGGAATCCCTACGAGCAGTACTTC,CASSLEAQGNPYEQYF
TRBJ2-1,.,.,TRBV27,TGTGCCAGAACCCCCCCCAGGGACGGGGATGAGCAGTTCTTC,CARTPPRDGDEQFF
TRBJ2-1,.,TRBD2,TRBV7-2,TGTGCCAGCAGCTCGACTAGCGGGAGTAAAAAGGGTGAGCAGTTCTTC,CASSSTSGSKKGEQFF
TRBJ2-7,.,TRBD1,TRBV2,TGTGCCAGCCGGGACAGATCCTCCTACGAGCAGTACTTC,CASRDRSSYEQYF
TRBJ2-1,.,TRBD2,TRBV6-5,TGTGCCAGCAGTCAGCGGGAGGGCCGTTTGAATGAGCAGTTCTTC,CASSQREGRLNEQFF
TRBJ2-4,once,.,TRBV11-2,TGTGCCAGCAGCTACCTCGGGGGAGCCAAAAACATTCAGTACTTC,CASSYLGGAKNIQYF
TRBJ2-7,few,TRBD2,TRBV7-2,TGTGCCAGCAGCTTAGAACCGGGAGGGAGCGAGCAGTACTTC,CASSLEPGGSEQYF
TRBJ2-6,.,TRBD1,TRBV4-3,TGCGCCAGCAGCGTCGGGACAGGGGACCCTGGGGCCAACGTCCTGACTTTC,CASSVGTGDPGANVLTF
TRBJ1-5,.,TRBD1,TRBV12-3/TRBV12-4,TGTGCCAGCAGTTCTTGGACAGGGTCGGATCAGCCCCAGCATTTT,CASSSWTGSDQPQHF
TRBJ2-1,.,TRBD1,TRBV20-1,TGCAGTGCTAGAGTGCAGGGGGCTAGCAATGAGCAGTTCTTC,CSARVQGASNEQFF
TRBJ2-1,.,TRBD2,TRBV6-1,TGTGCCAGCACCTTGCTAGCGGAATACTACAATGAGCAGTTCTTC,CASTLLAEYYNEQFF
TRBJ2-7,.,.,TRBV18,TGTGCCAGCTCACCACCAGCCACCTCCTACGAGCAGTACTTC,CASSPPATSYEQYF
TRBJ2-7,few,.,TRBV7-2,TGTGCCAGCGGACCGGGACACTTCACCCCTAACGAGCAGTACTTC,CASGPGHFTPNEQYF
TRBJ2-7,once,TRBD1,TRBV29-1,TGCAGCGCCCAGGGACAGGGCGGGTACGAGCAGTACTTC,CSAQGQGGYEQYF
TRBJ1-1,.,.,TRBV12-3/TRBV12-4,TGTGCCAGCAGTCGCGGGCTAGAAGCTTTCTTT,CASSRGLEAFF
TRBJ2-7,.,TRBD2,TRBV6-5,TGTGCCAGCAGTTACGCCACTAGCGGGATCCCCTACGAGCAGTACTTC,CASSYATSGIPYEQYF
TRBJ2-3,.,.,TRBV12-3/TRBV12-4,TGTGCCAGCAGATCCCGAGATACGCAGTATTTT,CASRSRDTQYF
TRBJ2-1,.,TRBD2,TRBV6-5,TGTGCCAGCAGTTACGGAGGGACTAGCGGGGAGCAGTTCTTC,CASSYGGTSGEQFF
TRBJ1-1,.,TRBD1,TRBV30,TGTGCCTGGAGTCTGGGACAGGGGTTGACTGAAGCTTTCTTT,CAWSLGQGLTEAFF
TRBJ2-5,.,TRBD2,TRBV7-6,TGTGCCAGCAGCTTCGGGGGGGGCTGGGAGACCCAGTACTTC,CASSFGGGWETQYF
TRBJ1-2,once,.,TRBV4-2,TGTGCCAGCAGCCACAATTTCGGGGGTCCCAGCCAATATGGCTACACCTTC,CASSHNFGGPSQYGYTF
TRBJ1-3,few,.,TRBV27,TGTGCCAGCAGTCCCTCCCCCGGGTTCTCTGGAAACACCATATATTTT,CASSPSPGFSGNTIYF
TRBJ2-7,.,.,TRBV7-9,TGTGCCAGCAGCTTACCGGGGGCAGCTTACGAGCAGTACTTC,CASSLPGAAYEQYF
TRBJ1-5,.,.,TRBV28,TGTGCCAGCAGTCTATTCGGGACGGATCAGCCCCAGCATTTT,CASSLFGTDQPQHF
TRBJ2-1,.,.,TRBV12-3/TRBV12-4,TGTGCCAGCAGTTCAGGATCCGTTGGGGAGCAGTTCTTC,CASSSGSVGEQFF